The T cell receptor beta chain described here comes from a study of cytomegalovirus exposure and HLA in healthy donors. CDR1 MNHGY and CDR2 SAAAGT come from the germline V gene. The CDR3 is 17 amino acids. Trimming left V 2 bases short and J 6 bases short, with 20 bases between. Study findings and constraints: There were several of the most significant clusters that appeared linked to common viral pathogens in a later analysis. Confirmation in vitro established that three CMV-associated chains were specific for CMV antigens.

PCR primers comprised 60 Vbeta and 13 Jbeta primers. TCRdb's copy holds only in-frame clones and misses some; the assay was immunoSEQ multiplex PCR. The data contain about 100,000 clones, approximately 74% of them singletons. This clone has only a few counts. Its antigen is unidentified. V gene TRBV6-8 combines with J gene TRBJ2-1; a possible D gene is TRBD1 (5 bases). Material: PBMCs. The source is an older woman in good health and CMV-seropositive. This CDR3 reads CASSYVGRVLRSNEQFF. The CDR3 DNA sequence: TGTGCCAGCAGTTACGTGGGCAGGGTTTTACGTTCCAATGAGCAGTTCTTC.